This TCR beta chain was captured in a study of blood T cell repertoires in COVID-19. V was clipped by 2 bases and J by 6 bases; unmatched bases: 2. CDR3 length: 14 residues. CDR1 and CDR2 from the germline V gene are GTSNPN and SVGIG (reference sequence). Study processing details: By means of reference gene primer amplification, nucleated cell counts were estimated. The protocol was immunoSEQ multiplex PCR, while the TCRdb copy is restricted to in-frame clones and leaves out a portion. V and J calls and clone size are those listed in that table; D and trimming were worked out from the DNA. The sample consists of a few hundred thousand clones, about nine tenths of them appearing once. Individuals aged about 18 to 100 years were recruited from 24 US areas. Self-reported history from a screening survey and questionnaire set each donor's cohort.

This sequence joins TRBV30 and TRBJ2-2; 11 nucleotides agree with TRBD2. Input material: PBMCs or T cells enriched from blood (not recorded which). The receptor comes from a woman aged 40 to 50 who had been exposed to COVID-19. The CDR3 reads CAWSNSGGAGELFF. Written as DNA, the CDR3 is TGTGCCTGGAGTAATAGCGGGGGGGCCGGGGAGCTGTTTTTT.